This TCR beta chain is from a study of neurological immune-mediated disorders. MiXCR was run by TCRdb on the 5' RACE reads, yielding one entry per CDR3 protein. The table includes over 35,000 distinct CDR3 sequences, about 2.5% detected once. This clonotype has a count of ten or more. Its target is not known. Study findings and constraints: Phylogenetic grouping put 18 of 34 multiple sclerosis patients' repertoires into one related-CDR3 cluster, a possible signature.

The CDR3 consists of 15 residues. CDR1 is SGHTA, CDR2 FQGNSA, per germline. Trimming removed 1 base from V and 12 bases from J; junction bases left unmatched: 9. The specimen was PBMCs. This TCR came from a man aged 50 to 59 with multiple sclerosis. The chain couples TRBV7-2 to TRBJ2-1, with 10 bases aligning to TRBD2. The CDR3 sequence: CASSLGSGGPNRQFF. The DNA for the CDR3 is TGTGCCAGCAGCTTAGGTAGCGGGGGGCCCAACCGGCAGTTCTTC.